The 18 T cell receptor beta chains listed next were all sequenced from one sample in a study of blood T cell repertoires in COVID-19. The table came from immunoSEQ multiplex PCR; TCRdb's copy has only in-frame clones and leaves some out. Of approximately 140,000 clones listed, roughly 88% were seen once; the top ten hold under 12%. The sequencing input was peripheral blood. These receptors were collected from a man between 60 and 75 years old with active or convalescent COVID-19.

The chain joins TRBV19 to TRBJ2-7; the match to TRBD1 covers 10 bases. This CDR3 is 15 amino acids long. The V gene's germline CDR1 is LNHDA and CDR2 SQIVND (reference sequence). With 5 bases clipped from V and 4 bases from J, the junction kept 8 bases outside the gene matches. The CDR3 DNA reads as TGTGCCAGTAGTCCCGCCGGGACAGGGGATTACGAGCAGTACTTC. It yields the protein CASSPAGTGDYEQYF.

In this sample, this clone turned up once. The chain is built from TRBV18 and TRBJ2-7; TRBD1 aligns across 7 bases. The J segment lost 3 bases and the V segment lost 0 bases, leaving 8 bases of the junction unmatched. The germline gives CDR1 KGHSH, CDR2 LQKENI. This CDR3 comprises 16 residues. CDR3 coding DNA: TGTGCCAGCTCACCACCGAGACAGGGCCTCGGCTACGAGCAGTACTTC. This sequence encodes CASSPPRQGLGYEQYF.

V and J are TRBV19 and TRBJ2-1; D possibly corresponds to TRBD2 (5 bases). The germline V gene has CDR1 LNHDA and CDR2 SQIVND (reference sequence). Trimming removed 5 bases at V and 7 bases at J, with 15 bases between. The length of the CDR3 is 14 residues. CDR3 protein: CASSVGLGRNEQFF. The DNA of the CDR3 is TGTGCCAGTAGTGTTGGACTGGGGAGAAATGAGCAGTTCTTC.

The chain employs TRBV30 and TRBJ1-1; TRBD1 matches at 7 bases. The V and J ends lost 3 bases and 0 bases, in that order; junction bases with no gene match: 4. This CDR3 is 14 amino acids long. The germline CDR1 and CDR2 sequences are GTSNPN and SVGIG (reference sequence). CDR3 bases: TGTGCCTGGAGCTGGGACAGCATGAACACTGAAGCTTTCTTT. Amino acids: CAWSWDSMNTEAFF. The whole variable domain, filled in from reference TRBV30 and TRBJ1-1, reads SQTIHQWPATLVQPVGSPLSLECTVEGTSNPNLYWYRQAAGRGLQLLFYSVGIGQISSEVPQNLSASRPQDRQFILSSKKLLLSDSGFYLCAWSWDSMNTEAFFGQGTRLTVV.

The chain uses TRBV7-8 and TRBJ2-7, with 8 bases matching TRBD1. J lost 6 bases, V lost 4 bases, and 5 bases had no gene match. The CDR3 length is 13 residues. Germline lookup yields CDR1 SGHVS and CDR2 FQNEAQ. The CDR3 coding sequence is TGTGCCAGCAGCTCCCCAGGGGGCGGCGAGCAGTACTTC. Amino acids: CASSSPGGGEQYF.

The chain recombines TRBV28 with TRBJ1-4; 7 bases line up with TRBD1. This CDR3 spans 14 amino acids. Germline V gene data show CDR1 as MDHEN and CDR2 as SYDVKM. V lost 4 bases and J lost 2; bases outside the gene matches: 1. CDR3 bases: TGTGCCAGCAGTTCAGGGGGTACTAATGAAAAACTGTTTTTT. Its protein product is CASSSGGTNEKLFF. The full variable domain, with the rest looked up from reference TRBV28 and TRBJ1-4, is DVKVTQSSRYLVKRTGEKVFLECVQDMDHENMFWYRQDPGLGLRLIYFSYDVKMKEKGDIPEGYSVSREKKERFSLILESASTNQTSMYLCASSSGGTNEKLFFGSGTQLSVL.

The gene calls are TRBV25-1 and TRBJ2-7; D is possibly TRBD2 (7 bases). CDR1 is MGHDK and CDR2 is SYGVNS in the germline V gene. The CDR3 is 13 amino acids. V gave up 8 bases and J gave up 2 bases, with 13 bases separating them. The CDR3 DNA follows: TGTGCCAGCGAAGGGAGGGGGACCTACGAGCAGTACTTC. This encodes CASEGRGTYEQYF.

J is TRBJ1-4 and V is TRBV7-2, with 7 bases identical to TRBD1. This CDR3 is 15 amino acids long. The trim removed 3 bases at V and 2 bases at J, leaving 3 bases unmatched. Germline V lookup: CDR1 SGHTA, CDR2 FQGNSA. CDR3 in amino acids: CASSFDRVTNEKLFF. The CDR3 DNA sequence: TGTGCCAGCAGCTTTGACAGGGTGACTAATGAAAAACTGTTTTTT.

The chain recombines TRBV21-1 with TRBJ2-7; whether TRBD2, the table's D call, matches the DNA was not checked. TRBV21-1 is deemed a pseudogene. The CDR3 is 17 amino acids. As DNA, the CDR3 is TGTGCCAGCAGCAAAGTCCTCTACGCGGGAGCCGACTACGAGCAGTACTTC. Protein: CASSKVLYAGADYEQYF.

CDR3 protein: CASSFTSGANTGELFF. The CDR3 DNA is TGCGCCAGCAGCTTCACTAGCGGGGCGAACACCGGGGAGCTGTTTTTT. The chain joins TRBV5-1 to TRBJ2-2; 10 bases agree with TRBD2. Germline lookup yields CDR1 SGHRS and CDR2 YFSETQ. The length of the CDR3 is 16 residues. Losses at the gene ends were 2 bases for V and 0 bases for J; bases not matched to a gene: 1.

The CDR3 protein is CASGSPRTGWITDTQYF. The CDR3 DNA is TGTGCTAGTGGTTCCCCCAGGACAGGGTGGATCACAGATACGCAGTATTTT. V usage is TRBV12-5 and J usage is TRBJ2-3; 8 nucleotides agree with TRBD1. The ends lost 4 bases at V and 2 bases at J; junction bases unmatched: 11. This CDR3 is 17 amino acids long. The V gene's germline CDR1 is LGHNT and CDR2 FRNRAP. The full variable domain, rest sourced from reference TRBV12-5 and TRBJ2-3, is DARVTQTPRHKVTEMGQEVTMRCQPILGHNTVFWYRQTMMQGLELLAYFRNRAPLDDSGMPKDRFSAEMPDATLATLKIQPSEPRDSAVYFCASGSPRTGWITDTQYFGPGTRLTVL.

CDR3 in DNA: TGTGCCAGCAGCCCCATGGGGGGAAACTACGAGCAGTACTTC. It is translated as CASSPMGGNYEQYF. J is TRBJ2-7 and V is TRBV14; possible D gene TRBD2, 6 bases. With 4 bases removed from V and 3 bases from J, the gap between germline ends came to 13 bases. The CDR3 sequence is 14 residues long. Germline values: CDR1 SGHDN, CDR2 FVKESK.

CDR3 region: CASSLTAASGYEQYF. The CDR3 DNA sequence: TGTGCCAGCAGCTTGACGGCGGCTAGCGGCTACGAGCAGTACTTC. The chain recombines TRBV5-4 with TRBJ2-7, with TRBD2 matching over 7 bases. This CDR3 region has 15 residues. V lost 1 base to trimming and J lost 3 bases; unmatched junction nucleotides: 7. Per the germline V gene, CDR1 is SGHNT and CDR2 is YYREEE (reference sequence).

This rearrangement joins TRBV3-1 (or the pseudogene TRBV3-2) to TRBJ2-7; TRBD1 aligns across 12 bases. The germline V gene has CDR1 LGHDT and CDR2 YNNKEL (reference sequence). The V and J ends lost 7 bases and 7 bases, in that order; junction bases with no gene match: 8. The CDR3 has 14 residues. CDR3 residues: CASTLGTGGGEQYF. The CDR3 region has the DNA TGTGCCAGCACCCTAGGGACAGGGGGCGGTGAGCAGTACTTC.

V gene TRBV19 combines with J gene TRBJ1-2; TRBD1 is a possible D gene (5 bases). The CDR3 is 15 residues long. The germline gives CDR1 LNHDA, CDR2 SQIVND (reference sequence). V shed 3 bases and J shed 8 bases, with 19 bases lying between them. In nucleotides, the CDR3 is TGTGCCAGTAGTATCGGGGCGGGAAACTTCGGAGGCTACACCTTC. This sequence encodes CASSIGAGNFGGYTF.

The chain couples TRBV2 to TRBJ2-2; TRBD1 aligns across 8 bases. Trimming cost V 6 bases and J 6 bases; bases outside gene matches: 12. CDR1 is SNHLY, CDR2 FYNNEI, per germline. This CDR3 has 16 residues. This CDR3 reads CASSATRTGKSGELFF. In DNA form, the CDR3 reads TGTGCCAGCAGCGCGACCCGGACAGGGAAATCCGGGGAGCTGTTTTTT.

The chain employs TRBV27 and TRBJ1-1; TRBD1 is a possible D gene (6 bases). The germline V gene has CDR1 MNHEY and CDR2 SMNVEV (reference sequence). The germline V and J ends were trimmed by 5 bases and 4 bases, with 20 bases remaining between them. This CDR3 has 16 residues. CDR3 loop: CASSALRGAPSTEAFF. In DNA form, the CDR3 reads TGTGCCAGCAGTGCCCTCCGGGGGGCGCCGAGCACTGAAGCTTTCTTT.

The V call is TRBV6-1, the J call TRBJ2-3, with a tentative D call TRBD2 (6 bases). Trimming took off 2 bases at V and 0 bases at J, with 15 bases between the two ends. The germline gives CDR1 MNHNS, CDR2 SASEGT. The CDR3 runs to 17 residues. CDR3 coding DNA: TGTGCCAGCAGTGAACGGGAGCAGGCCCCTAGCACAGATACGCAGTATTTT. Residues: CASSEREQAPSTDTQYF.